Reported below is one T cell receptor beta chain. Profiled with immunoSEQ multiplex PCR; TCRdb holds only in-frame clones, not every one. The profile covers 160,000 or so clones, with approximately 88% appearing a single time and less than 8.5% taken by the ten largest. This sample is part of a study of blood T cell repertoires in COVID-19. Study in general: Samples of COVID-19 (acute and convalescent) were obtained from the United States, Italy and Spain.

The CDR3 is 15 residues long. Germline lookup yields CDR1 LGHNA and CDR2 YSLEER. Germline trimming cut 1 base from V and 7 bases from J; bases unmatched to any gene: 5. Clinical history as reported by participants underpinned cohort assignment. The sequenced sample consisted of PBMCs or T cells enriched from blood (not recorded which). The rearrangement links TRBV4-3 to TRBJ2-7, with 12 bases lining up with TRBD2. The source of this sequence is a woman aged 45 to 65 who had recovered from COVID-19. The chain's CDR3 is CASSQGLAGADEQYF. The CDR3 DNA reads TGCGCCAGCAGCCAAGGACTAGCGGGGGCGGATGAGCAGTACTTC.